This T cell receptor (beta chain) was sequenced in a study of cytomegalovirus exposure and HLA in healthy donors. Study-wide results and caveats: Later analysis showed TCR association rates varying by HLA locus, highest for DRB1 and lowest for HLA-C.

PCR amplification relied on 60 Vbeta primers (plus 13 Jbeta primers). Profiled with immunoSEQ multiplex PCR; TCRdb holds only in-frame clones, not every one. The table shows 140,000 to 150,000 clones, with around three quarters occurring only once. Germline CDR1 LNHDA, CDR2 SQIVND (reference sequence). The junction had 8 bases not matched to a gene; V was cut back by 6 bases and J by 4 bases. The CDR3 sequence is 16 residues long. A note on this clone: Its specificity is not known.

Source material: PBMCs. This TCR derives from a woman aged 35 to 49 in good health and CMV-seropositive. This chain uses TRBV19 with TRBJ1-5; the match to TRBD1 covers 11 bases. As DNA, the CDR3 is TGTGCCAGTAGCTTACCGGACAGGGGGCGGAATCAGCCCCAGCATTTT. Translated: CASSLPDRGRNQPQHF.